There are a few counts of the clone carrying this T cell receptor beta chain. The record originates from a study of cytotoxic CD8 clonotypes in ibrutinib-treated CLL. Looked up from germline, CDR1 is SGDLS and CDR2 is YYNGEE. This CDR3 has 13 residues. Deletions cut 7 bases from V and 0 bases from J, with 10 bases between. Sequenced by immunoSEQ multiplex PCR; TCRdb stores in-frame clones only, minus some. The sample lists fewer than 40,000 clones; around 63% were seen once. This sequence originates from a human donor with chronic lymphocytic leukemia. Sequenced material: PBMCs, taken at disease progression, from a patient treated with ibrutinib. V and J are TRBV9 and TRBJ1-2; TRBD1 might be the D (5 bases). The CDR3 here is CASGARPNYGYTF. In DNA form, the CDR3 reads TGTGCCAGCGGGGCCAGACCTAACTATGGCTACACCTTC.